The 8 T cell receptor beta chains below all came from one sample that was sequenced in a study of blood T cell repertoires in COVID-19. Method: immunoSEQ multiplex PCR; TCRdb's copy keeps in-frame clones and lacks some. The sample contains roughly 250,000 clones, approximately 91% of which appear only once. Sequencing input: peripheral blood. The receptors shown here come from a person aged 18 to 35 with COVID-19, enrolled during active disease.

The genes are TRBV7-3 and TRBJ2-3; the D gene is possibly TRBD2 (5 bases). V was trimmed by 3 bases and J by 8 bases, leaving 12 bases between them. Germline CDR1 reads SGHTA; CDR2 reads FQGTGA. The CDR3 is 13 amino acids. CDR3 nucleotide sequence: TGTGCCAGCAGCTTTCTAGCCGCCGGTACGCAGTATTTT. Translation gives CASSFLAAGTQYF.

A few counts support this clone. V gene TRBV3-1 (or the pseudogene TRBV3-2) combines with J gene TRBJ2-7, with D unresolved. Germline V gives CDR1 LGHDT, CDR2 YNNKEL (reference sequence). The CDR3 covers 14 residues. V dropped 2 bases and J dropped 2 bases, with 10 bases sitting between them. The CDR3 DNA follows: TGTGCCAGCAGCCAAATCGGGTCCGCCTACGAGCAGTACTTC. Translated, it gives CASSQIGSAYEQYF.

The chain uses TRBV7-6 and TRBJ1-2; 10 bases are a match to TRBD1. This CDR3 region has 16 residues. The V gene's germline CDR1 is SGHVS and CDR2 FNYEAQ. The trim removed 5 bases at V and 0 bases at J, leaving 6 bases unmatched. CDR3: CASSRDRGQANYGYTF. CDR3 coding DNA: TGTGCCAGCAGCAGGGACAGGGGCCAAGCTAACTATGGCTACACCTTC.

The CDR3 DNA is TGCGCCAGCAGCAGACAGGGGTTAAGCACTGAAGCTTTCTTT. Encoded protein: CASSRQGLSTEAFF. The rearrangement joins TRBV10-2 to TRBJ1-1; the match to TRBD1 covers 8 bases. The ends lost 6 bases at V and 4 bases at J; junction bases unmatched: 7. Germline V gene data show CDR1 as WSHSY and CDR2 as SAAADI. The CDR3 length is 14 residues.

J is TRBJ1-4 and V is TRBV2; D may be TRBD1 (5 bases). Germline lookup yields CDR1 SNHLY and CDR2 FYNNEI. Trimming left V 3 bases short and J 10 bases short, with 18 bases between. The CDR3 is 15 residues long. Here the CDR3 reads CASSDTIDGRGKLFF. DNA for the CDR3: TGTGCCAGCAGTGACACGATAGACGGGAGGGGAAAACTGTTTTTT.

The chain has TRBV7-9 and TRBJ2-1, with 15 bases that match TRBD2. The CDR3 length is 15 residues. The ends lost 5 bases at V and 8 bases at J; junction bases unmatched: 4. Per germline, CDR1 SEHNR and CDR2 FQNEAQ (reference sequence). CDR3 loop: CASSRGLAGGDEQFF. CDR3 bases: TGTGCCAGCAGCCGCGGACTAGCGGGGGGGGATGAGCAGTTCTTC.

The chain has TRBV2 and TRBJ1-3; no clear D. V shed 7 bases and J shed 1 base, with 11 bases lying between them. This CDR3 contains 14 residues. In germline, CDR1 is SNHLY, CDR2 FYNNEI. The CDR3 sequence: CASTGGGSGNTIYF. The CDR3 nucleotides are TGTGCCAGCACCGGAGGTGGGTCTGGAAACACCATATATTTT.

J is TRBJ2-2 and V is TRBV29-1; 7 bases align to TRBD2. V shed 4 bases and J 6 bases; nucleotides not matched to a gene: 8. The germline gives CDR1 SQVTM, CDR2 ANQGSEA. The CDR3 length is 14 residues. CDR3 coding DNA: TGCAGCGTTGCTGCGGGAGCTGATCCCGGGGAGCTGTTTTTT. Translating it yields CSVAAGADPGELFF.